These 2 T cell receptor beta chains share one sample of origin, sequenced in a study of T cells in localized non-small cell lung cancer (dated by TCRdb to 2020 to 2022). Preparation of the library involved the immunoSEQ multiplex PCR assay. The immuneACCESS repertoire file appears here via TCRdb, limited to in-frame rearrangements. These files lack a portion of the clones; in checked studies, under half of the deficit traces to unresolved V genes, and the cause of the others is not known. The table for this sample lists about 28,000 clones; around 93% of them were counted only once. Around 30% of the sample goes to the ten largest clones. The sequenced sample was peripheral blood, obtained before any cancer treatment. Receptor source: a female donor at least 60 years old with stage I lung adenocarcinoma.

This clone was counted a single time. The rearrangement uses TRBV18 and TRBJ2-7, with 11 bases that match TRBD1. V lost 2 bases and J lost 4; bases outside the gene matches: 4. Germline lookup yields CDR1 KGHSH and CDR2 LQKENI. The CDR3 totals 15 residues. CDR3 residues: CASSPGTGGLYEQYF. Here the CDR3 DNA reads TGTGCCAGCTCACCAGGGACAGGGGGGCTATACGAGCAGTACTTC.

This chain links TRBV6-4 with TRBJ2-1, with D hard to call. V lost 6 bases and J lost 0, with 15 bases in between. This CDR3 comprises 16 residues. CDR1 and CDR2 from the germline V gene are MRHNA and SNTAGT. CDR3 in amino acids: CASSATRFSSYNEQFF. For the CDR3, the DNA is TGTGCCAGCAGCGCCACGAGGTTTAGCTCCTACAATGAGCAGTTCTTC.